This T cell receptor beta chain was captured by sequencing in a study of T-cell reconstitution after alpha-beta-depleted transplantation in children. Study-wide results and limits: Several patients had high TCRbeta diversity at day 60; it came from surviving recipient T cells and thymic progenitors. At around two months after transplant, the alpha-beta T cells were reportedly derived from several hundred expanded clones that came from non-depleted graft cells.

Unique molecular identifiers were used in preparing the TCRbeta library. MiXCR, applied by TCRdb to the PCR reads, yields one record per CDR3 protein. The sample yields under 300,000 distinct CDR3 sequences, under 14% seen once. Many counts were recorded for this clonotype. Its target is not known. This sample comprised peripheral blood, obtained 180 days after TCRalphabeta/CD19-depleted stem cell transplant. The source of this sequence is a male patient between 2 and 10 years old who had a stem cell transplant for chronic granulomatous disease, so the T cells may come from the graft donor.

CDR3 nucleotide sequence: TGCGCCAGCAGTAGTACCGGGACTAGCGGGGGGGCCGGTCAGCAGTTCTTC. Encoded protein: CASSSTGTSGGAGQQFF. The J gene is TRBJ2-1, the V gene TRBV5-1; TRBD2 matches at 16 bases. The germline CDR1 and CDR2 sequences are SGHRS and YFSETQ. With V trimmed by 5 bases and J by 11 bases, 13 bases remained unmatched. The CDR3 spans 17 residues.